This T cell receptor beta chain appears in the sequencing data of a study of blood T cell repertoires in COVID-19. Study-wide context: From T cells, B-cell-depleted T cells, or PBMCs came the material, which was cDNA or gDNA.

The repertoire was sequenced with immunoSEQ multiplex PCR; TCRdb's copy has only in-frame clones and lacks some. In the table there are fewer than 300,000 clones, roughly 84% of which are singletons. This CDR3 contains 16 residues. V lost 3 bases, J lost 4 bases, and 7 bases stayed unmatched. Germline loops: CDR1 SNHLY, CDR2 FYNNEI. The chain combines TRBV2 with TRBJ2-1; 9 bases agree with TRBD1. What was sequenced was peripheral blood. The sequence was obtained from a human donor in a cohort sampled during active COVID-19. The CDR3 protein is CASSEIGTGRYNEQFF. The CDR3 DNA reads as TGTGCCAGCAGTGAGATTGGGACAGGGAGGTACAATGAGCAGTTCTTC.